This note documents a single T cell receptor (beta chain) sequence. This sample was included in a study of OX40 agonist ivuxolimab in advanced cancers. The table came from immunoSEQ multiplex PCR; TCRdb's copy has only in-frame clones and leaves some out. The table has about 59,000 clones, 91% seen once. The CDR3 consists of 14 residues. Germline V gene data show CDR1 as MNHNS and CDR2 as SASEGT. V was trimmed by 1 base and J by 1 base, leaving 7 bases between them. The TCR was taken from an adult with an advanced solid tumor such as melanoma, head and neck, liver or kidney cancer. Material: CD4+ or CD8+ T cells sorted from blood, obtained in a trial of the OX40 agonist ivuxolimab. This chain uses TRBV6-1 with TRBJ1-1; D is ambiguous. The CDR3 spells CASSEGASNTEAFF. CDR3 nucleotide sequence: TGTGCCAGCAGTGAAGGGGCCTCGAACACTGAAGCTTTCTTT.